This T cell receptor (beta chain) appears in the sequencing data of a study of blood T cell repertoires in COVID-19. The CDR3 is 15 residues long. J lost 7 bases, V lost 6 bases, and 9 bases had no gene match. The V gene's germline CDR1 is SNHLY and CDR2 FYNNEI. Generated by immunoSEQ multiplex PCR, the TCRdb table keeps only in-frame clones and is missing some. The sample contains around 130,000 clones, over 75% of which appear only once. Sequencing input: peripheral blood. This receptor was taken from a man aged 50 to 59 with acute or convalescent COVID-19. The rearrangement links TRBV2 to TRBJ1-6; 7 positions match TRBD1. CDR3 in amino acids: CASSPTGFGNSPLHF. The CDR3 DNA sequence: TGTGCCAGCAGCCCGACAGGGTTTGGCAATTCACCCCTCCACTTT.